This T cell receptor (beta chain) was retrieved from a study of blood T cells in healthy people across ages. A J-beta primer mix and a sample-barcoded 5' primer were used in a second PCR of roughly 6 to 12 cycles. TCRdb re-derived calls from the 5' RACE reads in MiXCR, one entry per CDR3 protein. The sample yields about 1.7 million distinct CDR3 sequences, 28% seen once. Trimming left V 3 bases short and J 2 bases short, with 20 bases between. The CDR3 totals 17 residues. Per the germline V gene, CDR1 is SGHDT and CDR2 is YYEEEE. This TCR came from a woman in her thirties in good health. This sequence joins TRBV5-6 and TRBJ1-2, with D possibly being TRBD1 (5 bases). The source material was blood. CDR3 bases: TGTGCCAGCAGCTGGCACGGGGCACCTCGGGGAAACTATGGCTACACCTTC. This encodes CASSWHGAPRGNYGYTF.